The T cell receptor beta chain under discussion was sequenced for a study of blood T cell repertoires in COVID-19. Clones were sequenced by immunoSEQ multiplex PCR, and TCRdb holds only the in-frame ones, with some missing. Of around 450,000 clones in the sample, 87% were seen once. This TCR derives from a woman in her late teens or twenties who had recovered from COVID-19. The sequenced sample consisted of PBMCs or T cells enriched from blood (not recorded which).

CDR3 nucleotides: TGCGCCAGCAGCTTGGCGGGGGGCTCCTACGAGCAGTACTTC. Its translation: CASSLAGGSYEQYF. This chain joins TRBV5-1 and TRBJ2-7; TRBD2 matches 7 bases. The length of the CDR3 is 14 residues. Germline CDR1 and CDR2: SGHRS and YFSETQ. V lost 0 bases and J lost 0; bases outside the gene matches: 0.